These 15 T cell receptor beta chains came from one sample sequenced in a study of CD8 T cells in Susac syndrome. Reverse transcription used roughly 0.45 to 1 ug RNA and random hexamers. Each CDR3 protein is one row after TCRdb ran MiXCR on the immunoSEQ multiplex PCR reads. There are about 300,000 distinct CDR3 sequences in the sample; about 82% occur only once, and roughly 0.21% lies in the top ten. Material for sequencing was CD8+ T cells from PBMCs. These receptors were obtained from a human donor with multiple sclerosis.

This sequence joins TRBV6-2 or TRBV6-3 and TRBJ1-1, with TRBD1 matching over 9 bases. The CDR3 loop spans 14 amino acids. Per germline, CDR1 MNHEY and CDR2 SVGEGT. V shed 2 bases, J shed 5 bases, and the junction held 3 bases outside the gene matches. The CDR3 DNA sequence: TGTGCCAGCAGTTACAGGGACAGGGTTACTGAAGCTTTCTTT. It is translated as CASSYRDRVTEAFF.

The chain couples TRBV13 to TRBJ1-5; TRBD1 might be the D (6 bases). This CDR3 is 16 amino acids long. Germline V gives CDR1 PRHDT, CDR2 FYEKMQ (reference sequence). Trimming took off 6 bases at V and 5 bases at J, with 20 bases between the two ends. The CDR3 spells CASREGGSPSDQPQHF. In DNA form, the CDR3 reads TGTGCCAGCAGGGAGGGGGGCAGCCCCTCGGATCAGCCCCAGCATTTT.

This clonotype has a single count. The rearrangement links TRBV23-1 to TRBJ2-1, with 9 bases fitting TRBD1. TRBV23-1 is placed among ORFs of uncertain function. The V and J ends lost 4 bases and 3 bases, in that order; junction bases with no gene match: 7. The CDR3 has 16 amino acids. The chain's CDR3 is CASSRTGTGIYNEQFF. Here the CDR3 DNA reads TGCGCCAGCAGTCGAACCGGGACAGGGATCTACAATGAGCAGTTCTTC.

This chain uses TRBV5-4 with TRBJ2-3; no firm D call. Trimming removed 1 base from V and 3 bases from J, with 12 bases in between. The CDR3 consists of 15 residues. The germline V gene has CDR1 SGHNT and CDR2 YYREEE (reference sequence). The DNA of the CDR3 is TGTGCCAGCAGCTTGAATGGGTATCTTACAGATACGCAGTATTTT. The encoded protein is CASSLNGYLTDTQYF.

This chain links TRBV27 with TRBJ2-7; D is perhaps TRBD2 (7 bases). Trimming shortened V by 6 bases and J by 2 bases, and 17 bases separated the two germline ends. CDR1 is MNHEY and CDR2 is SMNVEV in the germline V gene (reference sequence). This CDR3 is 15 amino acids long. This chain's CDR3 is CASSWETGTTYEQYF. CDR3 nucleotide sequence: TGTGCCAGCAGCTGGGAAACAGGGACTACCTACGAGCAGTACTTC.

The chain employs TRBV15 and TRBJ2-7, with TRBD2 identical over 9 bases. The ends lost 1 base at V and 5 bases at J; junction bases unmatched: 3. Germline-derived CDR1 and CDR2 are LNHNV and YYDKDF (reference sequence). CDR3 length: 14 amino acids. The CDR3: CATSRVAGDNEQYF. The CDR3 coding sequence is TGTGCCACCAGCAGAGTAGCGGGAGACAACGAGCAGTACTTC. The full variable domain, with the rest looked up from reference TRBV15 and TRBJ2-7, is DAMVIQNPRYQVTQFGKPVTLSCSQTLNHNVMYWYQQKSSQAPKLLFHYYDKDFNNEADTPDNFQSRRPNTSFCFLDIRSPGLGDTAMYLCATSRVAGDNEQYFGPGTRLTVT.

This clonotype was detected only once. V and J are TRBV10-1 and TRBJ2-1; 7 positions match TRBD2. CDR3 length: 16 amino acids. Germline V gene lookup returns CDR1 WNHNN and CDR2 SYGVQD (reference sequence). J was trimmed by 0 bases and V by 4 bases; bases with no gene match: 6. The CDR3 sequence: CASSAKRESSYNEQFF. CDR3 coding DNA: TGCGCCAGCAGTGCGAAGCGGGAAAGCTCCTACAATGAGCAGTTCTTC.

V is TRBV5-5 and J is TRBJ2-2, with TRBD1 matching 8 bases. This CDR3 has 15 residues. V lost 4 bases, J lost 6 bases, and 8 bases stayed unmatched. The germline V gene has CDR1 SGHKS and CDR2 YYEKEE (reference sequence). The CDR3 protein is CASSTTDRDAGELFF. The CDR3 DNA sequence: TGTGCCAGCAGCACTACGGACAGGGACGCCGGGGAGCTGTTTTTT. The full variable domain, with the rest looked up from reference TRBV5-5 and TRBJ2-2, is DAGVTQSPTHLIKTRGQQVTLRCSPISGHKSVSWYQQVLGQGPQFIFQYYEKEERGRGNFPDRFSARQFPNYSSELNVNALLLGDSALYLCASSTTDRDAGELFFGEGSRLTVL.

The V and J genes are TRBV5-6 and TRBJ2-7; D unclear. The germline CDR1 and CDR2 sequences are SGHDT and YYEEEE. The CDR3 length is 14 residues. The V gene lost 4 bases and the J gene lost 2 bases, with 13 bases spanning the gap. The CDR3 region is CASSRFEGPYEQYF. DNA of the CDR3: TGTGCCAGCAGCAGGTTTGAAGGCCCCTACGAGCAGTACTTC.

The gene calls are TRBV21-1 and TRBJ2-1; the table calls TRBD2, which could not be checked here. TRBV21-1 is a recognized pseudogene. The CDR3 runs to 16 residues. CDR3 amino acids: CASSKARAFSYNEQFF. The CDR3 nucleotides read TGTGCCAGCAGCAAAGCCCGGGCCTTCTCCTACAATGAGCAGTTCTTC.

This clonotype appeared a few times. This rearrangement joins TRBV4-3 to TRBJ2-7, with 9 bases that match TRBD1. There are 14 residues in the CDR3. The ends lost 3 bases at V and 6 bases at J; junction bases unmatched: 6. Germline V gives CDR1 LGHNA, CDR2 YSLEER. The CDR3 sequence is CASSQNRGLSEQYF. The CDR3 DNA sequence: TGCGCCAGCAGCCAGAACAGGGGGCTCAGCGAGCAGTACTTC.

This clonotype has a single count. This chain links TRBV18 with TRBJ1-4, with 10 bases that match TRBD1. The CDR3 totals 15 residues. The V gene's germline CDR1 is KGHSH and CDR2 LQKENI. Losses at the gene ends were 4 bases for V and 6 bases for J; bases not matched to a gene: 5. DNA for the CDR3: TGTGCCAGCTCACAGGCCGGGACAGGGGATGAAAAACTGTTTTTT. This codes for CASSQAGTGDEKLFF. The whole variable domain, remainder taken from reference TRBV18 and TRBJ1-4, is NAGVMQNPRHLVRRRGQEARLRCSPMKGHSHVYWYRQLPEEGLKFMVYLQKENIIDESGMPKERFSAEFPKEGPSILRIQQVVRGDSAAYFCASSQAGTGDEKLFFGSGTQLSVL.

The rearrangement joins TRBV12-3 or TRBV12-4 to TRBJ2-7; 10 bases line up with TRBD2. CDR3 length equals 16 residues. The V and J ends lost 6 bases and 3 bases, in that order; junction bases with no gene match: 11. The CDR3 region has the DNA TGTGCCAGCAGCAACCCGGGACTAGCGCCATTCTACGAGCAGTACTTC. It codes for CASSNPGLAPFYEQYF.

The rearrangement links TRBV6-2 or TRBV6-3 to TRBJ2-7; 11 bases line up with TRBD2. The V gene's germline CDR1 is MNHEY and CDR2 SVGEGT. V shed 4 bases, J shed 2 bases, and the junction held 4 bases outside the gene matches. The CDR3 extends over 15 amino acids. The CDR3 nucleotides are TGTGCCAGCAGTTCCCCTAGCGGGAGGACCTACGAGCAGTACTTC. Its translation: CASSSPSGRTYEQYF.

This clonotype was counted only a few times. This chain connects TRBV28 to TRBJ2-3, with D unclear. CDR1 and CDR2 (germline): MDHEN, SYDVKM. The CDR3 totals 14 residues. V was pared by 3 bases and J by 0 bases, with 7 bases between. CDR3 residues: CASSLLGSTDTQYF. CDR3 bases: TGTGCCAGCAGTTTGTTAGGAAGCACAGATACGCAGTATTTT.